This TCR beta chain was recovered during a study of cytotoxic CD8 clonotypes in ibrutinib-treated CLL. Study as a whole: Across samples, productive templates numbered a few hundred thousand and productive rearrangements reached 94,082 on average.

The CDR3 is 18 residues long. V shed 5 bases, J shed 1 base, and the junction held 6 bases outside the gene matches. Germline loops: CDR1 SGHTA, CDR2 FQGTGA. Deep sequencing aimed at 1 in 200,000 to 1 in 1 million T cells' resolution. Using immunoSEQ multiplex PCR, the repertoire was profiled, and TCRdb retains in-frame clones only, with some absent. Counted here are roughly 300,000 clones, 70% to 80% occurring once; the ten biggest clones make up about 6%. Study conclusions and caveats: Public clonotypes proved infrequent, and on treatment they shrank or remained steady.

About this clone itself: Its target is not known.

The material was PBMCs, obtained at disease progression, from a patient treated with ibrutinib. The rearrangement joins TRBV7-3 to TRBJ2-3; 16 nucleotides line up with TRBD2. The TCR sequence derives from a human donor with chronic lymphocytic leukemia. The CDR3 DNA sequence: TGTGCCAGCAGCAAAACCGGGACTAGCGGGAGGGGCACAGATACGCAGTATTTT. Translating it yields CASSKTGTSGRGTDTQYF.